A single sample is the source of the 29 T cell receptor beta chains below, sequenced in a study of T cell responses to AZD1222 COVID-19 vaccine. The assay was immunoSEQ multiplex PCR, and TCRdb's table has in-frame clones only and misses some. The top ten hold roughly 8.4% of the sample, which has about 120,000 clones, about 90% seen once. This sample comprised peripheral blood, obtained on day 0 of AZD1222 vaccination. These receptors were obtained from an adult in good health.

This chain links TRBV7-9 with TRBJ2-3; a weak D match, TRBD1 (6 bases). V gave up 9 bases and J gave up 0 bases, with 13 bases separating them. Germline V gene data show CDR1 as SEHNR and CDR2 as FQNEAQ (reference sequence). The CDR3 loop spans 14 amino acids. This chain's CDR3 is CASETGFSTDTQYF. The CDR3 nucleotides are TGTGCCAGTGAAACAGGGTTTAGCACAGATACGCAGTATTTT.

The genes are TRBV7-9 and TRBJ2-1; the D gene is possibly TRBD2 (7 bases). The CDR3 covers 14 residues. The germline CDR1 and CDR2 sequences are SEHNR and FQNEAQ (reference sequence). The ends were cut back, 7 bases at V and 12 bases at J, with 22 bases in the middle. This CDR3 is CASIPLRGGLRQFF. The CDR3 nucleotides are TGTGCCAGCATCCCTTTGAGGGGGGGCCTCAGGCAGTTCTTC.

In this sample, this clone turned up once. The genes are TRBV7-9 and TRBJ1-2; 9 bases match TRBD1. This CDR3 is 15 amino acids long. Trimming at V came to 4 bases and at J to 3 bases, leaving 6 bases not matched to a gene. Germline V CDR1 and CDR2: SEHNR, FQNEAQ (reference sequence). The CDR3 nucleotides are TGTGCCAGCAGCTCGAGGGACAGGGAATACTATGGCTACACCTTC. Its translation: CASSSRDREYYGYTF.

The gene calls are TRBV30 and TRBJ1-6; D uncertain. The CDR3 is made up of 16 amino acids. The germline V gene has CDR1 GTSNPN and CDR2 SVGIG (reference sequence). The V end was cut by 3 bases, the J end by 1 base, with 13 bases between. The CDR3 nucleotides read TGTGCCTGGAGGGCCCTGGGAGGTTCCTATAATTCACCCCTCCACTTT. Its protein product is CAWRALGGSYNSPLHF.

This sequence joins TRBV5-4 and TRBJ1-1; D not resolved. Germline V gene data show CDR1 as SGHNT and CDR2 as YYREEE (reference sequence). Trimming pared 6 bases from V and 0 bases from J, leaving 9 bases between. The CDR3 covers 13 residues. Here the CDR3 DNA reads TGTGCCAGCAACTCATACATGAACACTGAAGCTTTCTTT. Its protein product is CASNSYMNTEAFF.

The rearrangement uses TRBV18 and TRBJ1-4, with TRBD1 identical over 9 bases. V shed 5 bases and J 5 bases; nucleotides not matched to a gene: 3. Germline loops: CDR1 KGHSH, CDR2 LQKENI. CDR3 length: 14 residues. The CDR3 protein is CASSFGTGNEKLFF. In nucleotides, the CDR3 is TGTGCCAGCTCATTCGGGACAGGGAATGAAAAACTGTTTTTT.

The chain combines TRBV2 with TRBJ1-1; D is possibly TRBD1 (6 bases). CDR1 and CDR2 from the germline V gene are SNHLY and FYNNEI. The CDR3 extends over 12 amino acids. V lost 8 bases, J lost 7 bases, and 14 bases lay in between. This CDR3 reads CASGPGRGEAFF. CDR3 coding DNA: TGTGCCAGCGGTCCAGGCAGGGGTGAAGCTTTCTTT.

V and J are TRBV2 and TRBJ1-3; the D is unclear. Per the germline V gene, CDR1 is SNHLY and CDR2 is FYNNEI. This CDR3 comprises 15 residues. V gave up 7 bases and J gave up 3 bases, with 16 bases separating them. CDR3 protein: CASTRIGFGGNTIYF. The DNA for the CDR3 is TGTGCCAGCACTCGGATCGGTTTCGGTGGAAACACCATATATTTT.

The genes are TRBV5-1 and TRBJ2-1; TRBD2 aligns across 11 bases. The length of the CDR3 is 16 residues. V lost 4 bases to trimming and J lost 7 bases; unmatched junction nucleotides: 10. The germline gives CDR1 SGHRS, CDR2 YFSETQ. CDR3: CASSHPSGGLRNEQFF. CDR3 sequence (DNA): TGCGCCAGCAGCCACCCTAGCGGGGGGTTACGGAATGAGCAGTTCTTC.

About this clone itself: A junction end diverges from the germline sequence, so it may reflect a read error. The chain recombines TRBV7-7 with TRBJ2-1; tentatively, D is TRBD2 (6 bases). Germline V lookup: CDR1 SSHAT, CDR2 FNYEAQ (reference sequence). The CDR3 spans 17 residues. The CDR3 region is CASSLGAGPHSYNEQFF. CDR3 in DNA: TGTGCTAGCAGCTTAGGAGCGGGCCCTCACTCCTACAATGAGCAGTTCTTC. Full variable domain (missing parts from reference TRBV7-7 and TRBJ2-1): GAGVSQSPRYKVTKRGQDVTLRCDPISSHATLYWYQQALGQGPEFLTYFNYEAQPDKSGLPSDRFSAERPEGSISTLTIQRTEQRDSAMYRCASSLGAGPHSYNEQFFGPGTRLTVL.

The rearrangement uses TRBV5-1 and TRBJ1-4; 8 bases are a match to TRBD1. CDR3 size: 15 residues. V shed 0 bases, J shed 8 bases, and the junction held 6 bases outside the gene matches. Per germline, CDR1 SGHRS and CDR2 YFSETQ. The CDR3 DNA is TGCGCCAGCAGCTTGGAGACAGGGGCCGGGGAAAAACTGTTTTTT. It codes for CASSLETGAGEKLFF.

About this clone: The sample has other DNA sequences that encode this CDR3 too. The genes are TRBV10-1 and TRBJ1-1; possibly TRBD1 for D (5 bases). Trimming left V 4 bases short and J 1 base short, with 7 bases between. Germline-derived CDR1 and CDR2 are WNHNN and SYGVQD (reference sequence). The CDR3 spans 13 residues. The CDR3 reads CASSGDRNTEAFF. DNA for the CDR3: TGCGCCAGCAGTGGTGACAGGAACACTGAAGCTTTCTTT.

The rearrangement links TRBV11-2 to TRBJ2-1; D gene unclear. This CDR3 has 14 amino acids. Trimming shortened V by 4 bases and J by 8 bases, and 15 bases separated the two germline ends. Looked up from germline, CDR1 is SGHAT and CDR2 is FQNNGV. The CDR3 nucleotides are TGTGCCAGCAGCTCGACGACTGTTTCCGATGAGCAGTTCTTC. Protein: CASSSTTVSDEQFF.

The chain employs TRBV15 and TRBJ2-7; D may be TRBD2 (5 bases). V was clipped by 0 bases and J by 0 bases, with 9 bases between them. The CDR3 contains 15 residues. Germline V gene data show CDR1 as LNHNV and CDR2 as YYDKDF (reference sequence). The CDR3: CATSRERVPSYEQYF. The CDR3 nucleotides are TGTGCCACCAGCAGAGAGCGGGTTCCCTCCTACGAGCAGTACTTC.

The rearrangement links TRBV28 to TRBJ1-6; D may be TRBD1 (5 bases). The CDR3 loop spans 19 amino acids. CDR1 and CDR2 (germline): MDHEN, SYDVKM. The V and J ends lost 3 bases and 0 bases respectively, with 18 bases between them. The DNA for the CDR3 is TGTGCCAGCAGTTTCCTTCGGCTGGGGGGTATCTCCTATAATTCACCCCTCCACTTT. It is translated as CASSFLRLGGISYNSPLHF. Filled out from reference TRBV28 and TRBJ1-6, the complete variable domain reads DVKVTQSSRYLVKRTGEKVFLECVQDMDHENMFWYRQDPGLGLRLIYFSYDVKMKEKGDIPEGYSVSREKKERFSLILESASTNQTSMYLCASSFLRLGGISYNSPLHFGNGTRLTVT.

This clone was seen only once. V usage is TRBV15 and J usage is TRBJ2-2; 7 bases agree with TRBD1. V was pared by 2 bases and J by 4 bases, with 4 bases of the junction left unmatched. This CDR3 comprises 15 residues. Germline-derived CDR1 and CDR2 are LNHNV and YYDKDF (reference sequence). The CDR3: CATSRSRGRTGELFF. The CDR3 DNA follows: TGTGCCACCAGCAGATCTAGGGGGCGCACCGGGGAGCTGTTTTTT. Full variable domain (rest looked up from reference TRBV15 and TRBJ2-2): DAMVIQNPRYQVTQFGKPVTLSCSQTLNHNVMYWYQQKSSQAPKLLFHYYDKDFNNEADTPDNFQSRRPNTSFCFLDIRSPGLGDTAMYLCATSRSRGRTGELFFGEGSRLTVL.

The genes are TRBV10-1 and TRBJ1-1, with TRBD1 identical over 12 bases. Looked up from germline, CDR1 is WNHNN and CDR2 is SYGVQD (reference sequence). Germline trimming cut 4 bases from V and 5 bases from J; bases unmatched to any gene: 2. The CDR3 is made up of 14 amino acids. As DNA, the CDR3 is TGCGCCAGCAGTGTGGGACAGGGGGCAACTGAAGCTTTCTTT. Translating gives CASSVGQGATEAFF.

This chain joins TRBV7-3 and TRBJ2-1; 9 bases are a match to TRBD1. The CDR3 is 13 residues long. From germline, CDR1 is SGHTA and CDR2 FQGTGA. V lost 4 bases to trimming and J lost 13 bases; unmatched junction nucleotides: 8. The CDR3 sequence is CASSSRTGDRQFF. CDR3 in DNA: TGTGCCAGCAGCTCAAGGACAGGGGACCGCCAGTTCTTC.

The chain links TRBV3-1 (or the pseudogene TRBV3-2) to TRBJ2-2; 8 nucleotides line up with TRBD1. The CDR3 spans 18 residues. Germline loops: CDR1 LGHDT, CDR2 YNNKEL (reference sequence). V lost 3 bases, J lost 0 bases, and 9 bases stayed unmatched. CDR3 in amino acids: CASSHRTGYASNTGELFF. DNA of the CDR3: TGTGCCAGCAGCCACAGGACAGGGTACGCCTCGAACACCGGGGAGCTGTTTTTT.

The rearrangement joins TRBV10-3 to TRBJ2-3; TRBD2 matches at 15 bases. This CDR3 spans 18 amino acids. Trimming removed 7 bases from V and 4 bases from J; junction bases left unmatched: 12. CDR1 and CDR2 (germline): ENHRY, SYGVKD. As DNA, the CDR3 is TGTGCCATCAACCAAGCGGGACTAGCGGGAGGAGTGGCAGATACGCAGTATTTT. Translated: CAINQAGLAGGVADTQYF.

The CDR3 is CASSPGTGPNYGYTF. The DNA of the CDR3 is TGTGCCAGCTCACCAGGGACAGGGCCTAACTATGGCTACACCTTC. This chain connects TRBV18 to TRBJ1-2, with 9 bases matching TRBD1. This CDR3 spans 15 amino acids. The germline gives CDR1 KGHSH, CDR2 LQKENI. V lost 2 bases and J lost 0; bases outside the gene matches: 1.

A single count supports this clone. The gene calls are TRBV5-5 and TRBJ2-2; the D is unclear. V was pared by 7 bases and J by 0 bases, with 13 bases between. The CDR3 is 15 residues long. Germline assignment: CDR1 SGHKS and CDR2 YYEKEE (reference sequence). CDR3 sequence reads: CASGGRTPNTGELFF. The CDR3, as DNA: TGTGCCAGCGGTGGTAGGACCCCGAACACCGGGGAGCTGTTTTTT.

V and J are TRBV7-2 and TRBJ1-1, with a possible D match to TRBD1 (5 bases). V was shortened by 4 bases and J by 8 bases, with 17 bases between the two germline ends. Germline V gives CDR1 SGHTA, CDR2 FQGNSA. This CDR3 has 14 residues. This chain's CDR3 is CASSSPGRGGEAFF. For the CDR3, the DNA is TGTGCCAGCAGCTCACCGGGGCGGGGCGGCGAAGCTTTCTTT. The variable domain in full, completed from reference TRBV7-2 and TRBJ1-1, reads GAGVSQSPSNKVTEKGKDVELRCDPISGHTALYWYRQSLGQGLEFLIYFQGNSAPDKSGLPSDRFSAERTGGSVSTLTIQRTQQEDSAVYLCASSSPGRGGEAFFGQGTRLTVV.

CDR3 sequence (DNA): TGTGCCAGCAGTTCAGGACAGGGGGGTGAAGCTTTCTTT. Its translation: CASSSGQGGEAFF. V is TRBV27 and J is TRBJ1-1; TRBD1 aligns across 10 bases. Trimming cost V 4 bases and J 7 bases; bases outside gene matches: 3. CDR1 is MNHEY and CDR2 is SMNVEV in the germline V gene (reference sequence). The CDR3 length is 13 residues.

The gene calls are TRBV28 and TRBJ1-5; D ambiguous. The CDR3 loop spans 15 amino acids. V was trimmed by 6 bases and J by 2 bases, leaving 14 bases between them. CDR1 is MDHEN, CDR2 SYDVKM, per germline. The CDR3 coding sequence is TGTGCCAGCAGCTTTTTGTTTGGGGGCAATCAGCCCCAGCATTTT. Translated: CASSFLFGGNQPQHF. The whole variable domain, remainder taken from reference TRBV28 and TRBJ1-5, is DVKVTQSSRYLVKRTGEKVFLECVQDMDHENMFWYRQDPGLGLRLIYFSYDVKMKEKGDIPEGYSVSREKKERFSLILESASTNQTSMYLCASSFLFGGNQPQHFGDGTRLSIL.

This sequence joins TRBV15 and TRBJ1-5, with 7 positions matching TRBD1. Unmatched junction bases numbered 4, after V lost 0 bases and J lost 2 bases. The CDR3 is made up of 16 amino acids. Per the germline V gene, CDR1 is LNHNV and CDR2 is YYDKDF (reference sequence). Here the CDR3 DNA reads TGTGCCACCAGCAGAGATTGGGGGACAGGCAATCAGCCCCAGCATTTT. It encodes CATSRDWGTGNQPQHF.

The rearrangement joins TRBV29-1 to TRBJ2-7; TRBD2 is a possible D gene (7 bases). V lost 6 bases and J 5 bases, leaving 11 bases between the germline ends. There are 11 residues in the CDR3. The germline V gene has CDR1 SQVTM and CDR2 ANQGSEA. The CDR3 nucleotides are TGCAGCGTGGGGAGGGGGAACGAGCAGTACTTC. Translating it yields CSVGRGNEQYF.

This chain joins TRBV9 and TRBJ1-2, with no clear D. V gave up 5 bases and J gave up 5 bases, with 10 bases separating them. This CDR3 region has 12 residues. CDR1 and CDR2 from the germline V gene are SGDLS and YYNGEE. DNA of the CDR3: TGTGCCAGCAGGAGCTTGGAGTATGGCTACACCTTC. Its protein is CASRSLEYGYTF.

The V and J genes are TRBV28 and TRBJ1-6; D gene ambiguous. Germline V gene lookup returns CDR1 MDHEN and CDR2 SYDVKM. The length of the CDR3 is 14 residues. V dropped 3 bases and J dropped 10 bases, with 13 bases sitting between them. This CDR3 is CASSLAAFNSPLHF. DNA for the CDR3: TGTGCCAGCAGTTTGGCAGCCTTTAACTCACCCCTCCACTTT.